Shown below are 16 T cell receptor beta chains from a single sample sequenced in a study of T-cell reconstitution after alpha-beta-depleted transplantation in children. During its preparation, the TCRbeta library received unique molecular identifiers. One entry per CDR3 protein, called by TCRdb with MiXCR from the PCR reads. The sample contains about 370,000 distinct CDR3 sequences, roughly 20% of which appear only once. The sample was PBMCs from the stem cell graft donor, taken from the stem cell graft. The receptors derive from a human donor who donated a stem cell graft to a child with acute myeloid leukemia.

The chain has TRBV28 and TRBJ2-7, with D maybe TRBD1 (5 bases). Germline V lookup: CDR1 MDHEN, CDR2 SYDVKM. V lost 2 bases and J lost 3, with 17 bases in between. The CDR3 runs to 16 residues. The CDR3 nucleotides are TGTGCCAGCAGTTTAGGGTTGGGGCAGAGCATCTACGAGCAGTACTTC. Protein product: CASSLGLGQSIYEQYF.

This clonotype was found a few times. The CDR3 bases are TGTGCCACCAGCGCGGGGGGCAACTCCTACAATGAGCAGTTCTTC. Amino acids: CATSAGGNSYNEQFF. The genes are TRBV15 and TRBJ2-1, with 8 bases lining up with TRBD2. From germline, CDR1 is LNHNV and CDR2 YYDKDF (reference sequence). The length of the CDR3 is 15 residues. Losses at the gene ends were 5 bases for V and 0 bases for J; bases not matched to a gene: 3.

This clonotype was recorded at least ten times. Here the CDR3 reads CTTGTGSTDTQYF. In nucleotides, the CDR3 is TGCACCACCGGGACAGGTAGCACAGATACGCAGTATTTT. The chain has TRBV29-1 and TRBJ2-3; TRBD1 matches 8 bases. This CDR3 is built from 13 residues. The germline V gene encodes CDR1 SQVTM and CDR2 ANQGSEA.

This clonotype has a handful of counts. The chain has TRBV24-1 and TRBJ2-3, with 11 bases lining up with TRBD1. The germline CDR1 and CDR2 sequences are KGHDR and SFDVKD. The CDR3 spans 15 residues. The V and J ends lost 5 bases and 5 bases, in that order; junction bases with no gene match: 5. CDR3 in DNA: TGTGCCACCAGTGTGGACAGGGGGCGAGAAGATACGCAGTATTTT. It encodes CATSVDRGREDTQYF.

This clonotype was observed a few times. This sequence joins TRBV29-1 and TRBJ2-3; possibly TRBD2 for D (5 bases). The germline gives CDR1 SQVTM, CDR2 ANQGSEA. This CDR3 contains 12 residues. With 6 bases removed from V and 4 bases from J, the gap between germline ends came to 11 bases. The CDR3 loop reads CSVLTSADTQYF. The CDR3 DNA follows: TGCAGCGTCCTCACTAGTGCAGATACGCAGTATTTT.

The V gene is TRBV21-1, the J gene TRBJ2-3; the tabulated D call, TRBD1, remains unverified against the DNA. TRBV21-1 is tagged as a pseudogene. This CDR3 is 16 amino acids long. For the CDR3, the DNA is TGTGCCAGCAGCAAGCCCCGGGGGCAGGGGACAGATACGCAGTATTTT. This encodes CASSKPRGQGTDTQYF.

This chain uses TRBV27 with TRBJ2-7; 8 bases map to TRBD1. The length of the CDR3 is 15 residues. The V segment lost 7 bases and the J segment 3 bases; nucleotides outside the gene matches: 11. Germline CDR1 is MNHEY and CDR2 is SMNVEV (reference sequence). The CDR3 DNA sequence: TGTGCCAGCACCCCGACCCAGGGGGCTTACTACGAGCAGTACTTC. Encoded protein: CASTPTQGAYYEQYF.

J is TRBJ2-3 and V is TRBV12-3 or TRBV12-4; D gene ambiguous. The CDR3 runs 14 residues. Trimming took off 3 bases at V and 2 bases at J, with 9 bases between the two ends. CDR3 amino acids: CASSLIQTTDTQYF. CDR3 nucleotide sequence: TGTGCCAGCAGTTTGATCCAGACCACAGATACGCAGTATTTT.

The rearrangement joins TRBV5-6 to TRBJ2-7; perhaps D is TRBD1 or TRBD2 (5 bases each). CDR1 SGHDT and CDR2 YYEEEE come from the germline V gene. The CDR3 runs to 15 residues. Deletions cut 4 bases from V and 7 bases from J, with 21 bases between. CDR3 DNA: TGTGCCAGCAGCCAGGGACCGGGTCTAGGAAGGGAGCAGTACTTC. Translated, it gives CASSQGPGLGREQYF.

The chain couples TRBV3-1 to TRBJ1-1; a weak D match, TRBD1 (5 bases). The CDR3 extends over 12 amino acids. Germline V CDR1 and CDR2: LGHDT, YNNKEL (reference sequence). Trimming removed 3 bases at V and 8 bases at J, with 10 bases between. CDR3 DNA sequence: TGTGCCAGCAGCCACTTGAGACAGGAAGCTTTCTTT. As protein: CASSHLRQEAFF.

The J gene is TRBJ2-3, the V gene TRBV5-5; the D is unclear. In germline, CDR1 is SGHKS, CDR2 YYEKEE (reference sequence). With 0 bases removed from V and 0 bases from J, the gap between germline ends came to 14 bases. The CDR3 is 17 residues long. CDR3 sequence reads: CASSLAGSQISTDTQYF. For the CDR3, the DNA is TGTGCCAGCAGCTTGGCCGGTAGCCAAATAAGCACAGATACGCAGTATTTT.

V gene TRBV5-5 combines with J gene TRBJ1-5; unclear D gene. Trimming pared 2 bases from V and 4 bases from J, leaving 10 bases between. Per germline, CDR1 SGHKS and CDR2 YYEKEE (reference sequence). The CDR3 contains 14 residues. The CDR3, as DNA: TGTGCCAGCAGCTTTCAGTTATCGAATCAGCCCCAGCATTTT. Its protein is CASSFQLSNQPQHF.

This clonotype was seen a few times. The chain is built from TRBV20-1 and TRBJ2-5; D is possibly TRBD2 (7 bases). Per germline, CDR1 DFQATT and CDR2 SNEGSKA (reference sequence). Trimming removed 6 bases at V and 2 bases at J, with 16 bases between. The CDR3 runs 14 residues. Here the CDR3 reads CSARSGGGQETQYF. Written as DNA, the CDR3 is TGCAGTGCGAGGTCGGGGGGCGGACAAGAGACCCAGTACTTC.

In its sample, this clonotype was seen a few times. The V and J genes are TRBV12-3 or TRBV12-4 and TRBJ2-6, with a weak D call TRBD2 (5 bases). V was trimmed by 4 bases and J by 2 bases, leaving 12 bases between them. The CDR3 extends over 16 amino acids. The DNA for the CDR3 is TGTGCCAGCAGTTCGAGTAGCGAGGCTGGGGCCAACGTCCTGACTTTC. Protein product: CASSSSSEAGANVLTF.

This clonotype was recorded many times. The germline gene is not matched at one end of the junction; a read error may be the cause. The rearrangement joins TRBV12-3 or TRBV12-4 to TRBJ2-7; maybe TRBD2 (5 bases). This CDR3 is 11 amino acids long. The CDR3 protein is CASSAGYEQYF. The CDR3 DNA reads TGCGCCAGCAGTGCGGGCTACGAGCAGTACTTC.

The chain joins TRBV5-1 to TRBJ2-2, with TRBD1 as a possible D gene (5 bases). Trimming shortened V by 1 base and J by 1 base, and 11 bases separated the two germline ends. Per germline, CDR1 SGHRS and CDR2 YFSETQ. The CDR3 has 16 residues. DNA for the CDR3: TGCGCCAGCAGCTTGCTAGGGCAGGGGAACACCGGGGAGCTGTTTTTT. Amino acids: CASSLLGQGNTGELFF.